This T cell receptor (beta chain) was found in a study of T cells in Graves' hyperthyroidism and ophthalmopathy. The CDR3 extends over 13 amino acids. Germline CDR1 is GTSNPN and CDR2 is SVGIG (reference sequence). The V end was cut by 6 bases, the J end by 5 bases, with 16 bases between. This clonotype came up many times. The antigen is not known. The investigators amplified TCR beta CDR3 regions from RNA transcripts. The TCR CDR3 was amplified in a first-round RT-PCR using the HTBI primer set. A single record per CDR3 protein comes from TCRdb applying MiXCR to the multiplex PCR reads. This sample yields fewer than 400,000 distinct CDR3 sequences, of which more than 12% are seen a single time; 25% to 30% belongs to the top ten. Any patient presenting with uncontrolled infection, other autoimmune disease, pregnancy or lactation was left out. General study points: Stable hyperthyroidism was separated from ophthalmopathy by a model based on 13 V-J features. Most thyroid clonotypes with frequency above 0.001 were detected in blood.

This TCR came from a man aged 50-60 years with Graves' ophthalmopathy. Source material: blood. The rearrangement links TRBV30 to TRBJ1-1; D uncertain. CDR3 sequence (DNA): TGTGCCTGTTCCGGCGGAGTGGGGACTGAAGCTTTCTTT. This codes for CACSGGVGTEAFF.